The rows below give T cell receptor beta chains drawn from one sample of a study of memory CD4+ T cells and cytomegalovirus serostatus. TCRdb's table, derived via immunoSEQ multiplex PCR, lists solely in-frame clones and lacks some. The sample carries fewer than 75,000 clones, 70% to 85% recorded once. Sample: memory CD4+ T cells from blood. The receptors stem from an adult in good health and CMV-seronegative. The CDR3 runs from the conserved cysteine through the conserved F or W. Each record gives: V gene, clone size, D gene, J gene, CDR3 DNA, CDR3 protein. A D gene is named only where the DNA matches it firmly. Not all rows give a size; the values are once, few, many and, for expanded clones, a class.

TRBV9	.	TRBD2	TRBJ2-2	TGTGCCAGCAGCCTCGGGAGGGCCACCGGGGAGCTGTTTTTT	CASSLGRATGELFF
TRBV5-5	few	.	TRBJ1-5	TGTGCCAGCAGCCTGACCAGTTCTGGCAATCAGCCCCAGCATTTT	CASSLTSSGNQPQHF
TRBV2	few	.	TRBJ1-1	TGTGCCAGCAGAAAGGACAGGAACACTGAAGCTTTCTTT	CASRKDRNTEAFF
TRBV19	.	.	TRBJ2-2	TGTGCCAGTATAGTCAGGGCTAACACCGGGGAGCTGTTTTTT	CASIVRANTGELFF
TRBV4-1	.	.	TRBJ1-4	TGCGCCAGCAGCCAAGAAGTCGGTCTGCGGAAACTGTTTTTT	CASSQEVGLRKLFF
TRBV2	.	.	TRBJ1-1	TGTGCCAGCAGACTCGAAACTGGACGGTTCTCTGAAGCTTTCTTT	CASRLETGRFSEAFF
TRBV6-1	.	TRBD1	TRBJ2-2	TGTGCCAGCACTGAGAGGCCGGGACAGGGTGGCACCGGGGAGCTGTTTTTT	CASTERPGQGGTGELFF
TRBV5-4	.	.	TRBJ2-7	TGTGCCAGCAGCTTGGACCTAATTGAGCAGTACTTC	CASSLDLIEQYF
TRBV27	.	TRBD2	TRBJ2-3	TGTGCCAGCAGTTCCCCGGGACTAGAGTCAGATACGCAGTATTTT	CASSSPGLESDTQYF
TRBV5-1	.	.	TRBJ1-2	TGCGCCAGCAGCTTGGAGCCAGGGGCCTATGGCTACACCTTC	CASSLEPGAYGYTF
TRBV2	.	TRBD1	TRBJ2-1	TGTGCCAGCAGTTCGGGACAGTCTATAGAGCAGTTCTTC	CASSSGQSIEQFF
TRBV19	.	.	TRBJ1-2	TGTGCCAGTAGTATTAGGTCGAAGGATGGCTACACCTTC	CASSIRSKDGYTF
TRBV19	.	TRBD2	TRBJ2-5	TGTGCCAGTAGTATTGATTCCGCGGGGGGGCTGGAGACCCAGTACTTC	CASSIDSAGGLETQYF
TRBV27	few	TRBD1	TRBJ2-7	TGTGCCAGCCGAGCCGGGACAGGTCCTTACGAGCAGTACTTC	CASRAGTGPYEQYF
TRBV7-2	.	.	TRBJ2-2	TGTGCCAGCAGCCTGAAGTCTGCCGGGGAGCTGTTTTTT	CASSLKSAGELFF
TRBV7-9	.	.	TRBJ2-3	TGTGCCAGCAGTCAAGGAACAGGGTTGTTCACAGATACGCAGTATTTT	CASSQGTGLFTDTQYF
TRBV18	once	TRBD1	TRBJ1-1	TGTGCCAGCTCTCTGCACAGGGGGGTTTTGACTGAAGCTTTCTTT	CASSLHRGVLTEAFF
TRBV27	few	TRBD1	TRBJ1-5	TGTGCCAGCAGGCCGGGGCAGGGGGCTTATCAGCCCCAGCATTTT	CASRPGQGAYQPQHF
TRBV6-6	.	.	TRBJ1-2	TGTGCCAGCAGTCCCCTCGGGCAGCCTGAAGGCTACACCTTC	CASSPLGQPEGYTF
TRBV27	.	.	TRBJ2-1	TGTGCCAGCAGTTTAGAGGCGGCCTGGGAGAATGAGCAGTTCTTC	CASSLEAAWENEQFF
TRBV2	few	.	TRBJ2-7	TGTGCCAGCAGTGACCACGGCAGCTCCTACGAGCAGTACTTC	CASSDHGSSYEQYF
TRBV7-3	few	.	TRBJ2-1	TGTGCCAGCTCCTTACAGGCCGCCTACAATGAGCAGTTCTTC	CASSLQAAYNEQFF
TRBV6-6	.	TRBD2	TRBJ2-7	TGTGCCAGCAGTTACATAGGAGTAGCGGGGTACGAGCAGTACTTC	CASSYIGVAGYEQYF
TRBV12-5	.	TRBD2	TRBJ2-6	TGTGCTAGTGGTTCCACCTTAGCGGGAGCTGGGGCCAACGTCCTGACTTTC	CASGSTLAGAGANVLTF
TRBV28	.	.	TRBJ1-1	TGTGCCAGCAGTCCAGGGTCTCTGAACACTGAAGCTTTCTTT	CASSPGSLNTEAFF
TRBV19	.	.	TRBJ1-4	TGTGCCAGTAGTATGAGGGGAAAACTGTTTTTT	CASSMRGKLFF
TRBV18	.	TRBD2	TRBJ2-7	TGTGCCAGCTCACCCTCAGGTGGGGGGGGAGCCTACGAGCAGTACTTC	CASSPSGGGGAYEQYF
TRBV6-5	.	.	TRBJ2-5	TGTGCCAGCAAGGGGGGAGAGACCCAGTACTTC	CASKGGETQYF
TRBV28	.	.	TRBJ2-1	TGTGCCAGCAGTTTGGGTGGGTCCCTTGACAATGAGCAGTTCTTC	CASSLGGSLDNEQFF
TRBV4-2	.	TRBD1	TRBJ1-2	TGTGCCAGCAGCGGAGGGACAGTGATTAACTATGGCTACACCTTC	CASSGGTVINYGYTF